This T cell receptor (beta chain) was sequenced in a study of blood T cell repertoires in COVID-19. This clone appeared once. Data came from immunoSEQ multiplex PCR; TCRdb stores just in-frame clones and leaves some out. The repertoire includes a few hundred thousand clones, over 75% of them detected once, and around a tenth sits in the top ten. The CDR3 extends over 14 amino acids. In germline, CDR1 is SGHTS, CDR2 YDEGEE. J was trimmed by 1 base and V by 10 bases; bases with no gene match: 9. The J gene is TRBJ1-1, the V gene TRBV5-8; 8 bases fit TRBD1. This TCR was sampled from a woman between 40 and 50 years old who had recovered from COVID-19. The sequencing sample was made of PBMCs or T cells enriched from blood (not recorded which). CDR3 region: CAVRQGIKNTEAFF. CDR3 bases: TGTGCCGTAAGACAGGGGATTAAGAACACTGAAGCTTTCTTT.